Below are 19 T cell receptor beta chains sequenced from a single sample in a study of blood T cell repertoires in COVID-19. Assay used: immunoSEQ multiplex PCR; TCRdb lists only in-frame clones, some missing. This table has approximately 100,000 clones, roughly 82% appearing once. The material sequenced was peripheral blood. The source is a man between 65 and 80 years old with active or convalescent COVID-19.

J is TRBJ2-1 and V is TRBV5-1; 12 nucleotides match TRBD2. In germline, CDR1 is SGHRS, CDR2 YFSETQ. The ends lost 3 bases at V and 6 bases at J; junction bases unmatched: 4. The CDR3 consists of 15 residues. CDR3 amino acids: CASSSTSGGGNEQFF. Here the CDR3 DNA reads TGCGCCAGCAGCTCGACTAGCGGGGGCGGCAATGAGCAGTTCTTC.

This clone was counted at least ten times. The J gene is TRBJ1-1, the V gene TRBV25-1, with D maybe TRBD1 (5 bases). Germline-derived CDR1 and CDR2 are MGHDK and SYGVNS. This CDR3 spans 14 amino acids. V was cut by 2 bases and J by 7 bases, with 14 bases left in between. The CDR3 region has the DNA TGTGCCAGCAGTGAAGGATCAGGGCTTGATGAAGCTTTCTTT. It translates to CASSEGSGLDEAFF.

The chain has TRBV4-1 and TRBJ2-5; 7 nucleotides agree with TRBD2. The CDR3 is made up of 13 amino acids. After removal of 1 base from V and 7 bases from J, the junction contained 3 bases not matched to a gene. The V gene's germline CDR1 is MGHRA and CDR2 YSYEKL. CDR3 coding DNA: TGCGCCAGCAGCCAAGGCGGGGGTAGGACCCAGTACTTC. It translates to CASSQGGGRTQYF.

This clone was counted a few times. This chain uses TRBV6-1 with TRBJ1-2; tentatively, D is TRBD1 (6 bases). From germline, CDR1 is MNHNS and CDR2 SASEGT. Trimming removed 1 base from V and 4 bases from J, with 10 bases in between. This CDR3 has 14 residues. CDR3 region: CASSEGDTLYGYTF. CDR3 coding DNA: TGTGCCAGCAGTGAAGGGGACACCCTCTATGGCTACACCTTC.

The CDR3 nucleotides read TGTGCCAGCAGCTACGGACAGGGGGATGGCTACACCTTC. Its protein is CASSYGQGDGYTF. V is TRBV7-2 and J is TRBJ1-2; 10 bases map to TRBD1. With V trimmed by 4 bases and J by 6 bases, 2 bases remained unmatched. The germline CDR1 and CDR2 sequences are SGHTA and FQGNSA. The CDR3 contains 13 residues.

The J gene is TRBJ1-5, the V gene TRBV10-3; D unresolved. From germline, CDR1 is ENHRY and CDR2 SYGVKD. The length of the CDR3 is 12 residues. The V end was cut by 6 bases, the J end by 6 bases, with 9 bases between. The CDR3 coding sequence is TGTGCCATCAGGGAGAGACTTCAGCCCCAGCATTTT. This sequence encodes CAIRERLQPQHF.

This clone was counted between two and nine times. This rearrangement joins TRBV3-1 (or the pseudogene TRBV3-2) to TRBJ2-5; TRBD2 matches at 14 bases. CDR3 length equals 20 residues. With V trimmed by 1 base and J by 5 bases, 15 bases remained unmatched. Germline V gene data show CDR1 as LGHDT and CDR2 as YNNKEL (reference sequence). The CDR3 loop reads CASSQVPGLAGDGMVETQYF. The CDR3 nucleotides read TGTGCCAGCAGCCAAGTCCCGGGACTAGCGGGGGACGGTATGGTTGAGACCCAGTACTTC.

This clone occurred a few times. The J gene is TRBJ1-3, the V gene TRBV2; D is uncertain. Trimming removed 6 bases at V and 2 bases at J, with 11 bases between. Germline V lookup: CDR1 SNHLY, CDR2 FYNNEI. The CDR3 sequence is 14 residues long. CDR3 sequence: CASRAGSTGNTIYF. The CDR3 DNA follows: TGTGCCAGCAGGGCAGGATCAACTGGAAACACCATATATTTT.

This clone was seen a single time. The chain is built from TRBV5-6 and TRBJ1-6, with D unresolved. V lost 3 bases and J 10 bases, leaving 14 bases between the germline ends. Germline-derived CDR1 and CDR2 are SGHDT and YYEEEE. CDR3 size: 14 residues. The CDR3 coding sequence is TGTGCCAGCAGCTCCGCTGGCGGCCGCTCACCCCTCCACTTT. This sequence encodes CASSSAGGRSPLHF.

The CDR3 reads CASRSGQVAPGYTF. DNA for the CDR3: TGTGCCAGCCGATCGGGACAGGTCGCGCCCGGCTACACCTTC. J is TRBJ1-2 and V is TRBV11-2; 8 bases agree with TRBD1. The CDR3 covers 14 residues. The junction had 13 bases not matched to a gene; V was cut back by 8 bases and J by 8 bases. Germline V CDR1 and CDR2: SGHAT, FQNNGV.

On this clone: The junction differs from germline at one of its ends, possibly a read error. The chain combines TRBV5-5 with TRBJ1-2, with 7 positions matching TRBD1. Germline CDR1 SGHKS, CDR2 YYEKEE (reference sequence). The CDR3 totals 12 residues. The CDR3 nucleotides are TGTGCCAGCGGCTTGAAGGACAGGCCTTGGGGCTTC. Protein product: CASGLKDRPWGF.

This clone was recorded a few times. The chain carries TRBV11-1 and TRBJ2-1, with D maybe TRBD2 (6 bases). In germline, CDR1 is SGHAT, CDR2 FQDESV (reference sequence). V lost 4 bases, J lost 8 bases, and 21 bases lay in between. This CDR3 comprises 16 residues. CDR3 region: CASSSKAGGLPHEQFF. In DNA form, the CDR3 reads TGTGCCAGCAGCTCCAAGGCCGGGGGTCTTCCTCATGAGCAGTTCTTC.

This clone was counted only a few times. Other DNA variants within this sample encode the same CDR3. The gene calls are TRBV2 and TRBJ1-5; D is undetermined. V dropped 6 bases and J dropped 0 bases, with 9 bases sitting between them. CDR3 length: 14 amino acids. The germline CDR1 and CDR2 sequences are SNHLY and FYNNEI. DNA for the CDR3: TGTGCCAGCAGCCCTCAGTATAGCAATCAGCCCCAGCATTTT. It codes for CASSPQYSNQPQHF.

This chain uses TRBV5-1 with TRBJ2-3; 12 bases align to TRBD2. The length of the CDR3 is 16 residues. V was clipped by 0 bases and J by 1 base; unmatched bases: 0. Germline values: CDR1 SGHRS, CDR2 YFSETQ. The CDR3 reads CASSLASGGGTDTQYF. CDR3 bases: TGCGCCAGCAGCTTGGCTAGCGGGGGGGGCACAGATACGCAGTATTTT. The full variable domain, completed using reference TRBV5-1 and TRBJ2-3, is KAGVTQTPRYLIKTRGQQVTLSCSPISGHRSVSWYQQTPGQGLQFLFEYFSETQRNKGNFPGRFSGRQFSNSRSEMNVSTLELGDSALYLCASSLASGGGTDTQYFGPGTRLTVL.

The V and J genes are TRBV7-9 and TRBJ1-1, with a weak D call TRBD1 (5 bases). This CDR3 is built from 14 residues. CDR1 is SEHNR and CDR2 is FQNEAQ in the germline V gene (reference sequence). V lost 3 bases to trimming and J lost 1 base, with 9 bases between them. This chain's CDR3 is CASSFGQPNTEAFF. The CDR3, as DNA: TGTGCCAGCAGCTTTGGACAACCGAACACTGAAGCTTTCTTT.

This clone was counted a few times. J is TRBJ2-5 and V is TRBV11-2; TRBD2 matches 9 bases. V lost 8 bases and J lost 5; bases outside the gene matches: 6. The length of the CDR3 is 13 residues. Germline CDR1 and CDR2: SGHAT and FQNNGV. DNA of the CDR3: TGTGCCAGCCGGCGGGGGGGCGAGGAGACCCAGTACTTC. This codes for CASRRGGEETQYF. The full variable domain, its missing parts supplied by reference TRBV11-2 and TRBJ2-5, is EAGVAQSPRYKIIEKRQSVAFWCNPISGHATLYWYQQILGQGPKLLIQFQNNGVVDDSQLPKDRFSAERLKGVDSTLKIQPAKLEDSAVYLCASRRGGEETQYFGPGTRLLVL.

This chain joins TRBV11-3 and TRBJ2-7; TRBD2 matches at 11 bases. CDR1 and CDR2 (germline): SGHNT, YENEEA. With V trimmed by 2 bases and J by 0 bases, 6 bases remained unmatched. This CDR3 comprises 17 residues. The CDR3 DNA reads as TGTGCCAGCAGCTTAAGACTAGCGGGGACTCTCTCCTACGAGCAGTACTTC. This encodes CASSLRLAGTLSYEQYF.

V gene TRBV6-2 or TRBV6-3 combines with J gene TRBJ2-7, with D perhaps matching TRBD2 (6 bases). CDR1 is MNHEY and CDR2 is SVGEGT in the germline V gene. Trimming cost V 7 bases and J 0 bases, with 16 bases left between them. The CDR3 covers 15 residues. DNA for the CDR3: TGTGCCAGCACCCCGAGTGGGGACTTCTCCTACGAGCAGTACTTC. Translated, it gives CASTPSGDFSYEQYF.

This chain joins TRBV7-6 and TRBJ2-2, with TRBD1 identical over 8 bases. V lost 2 bases to trimming and J lost 6 bases; unmatched junction nucleotides: 8. The CDR3 extends over 16 amino acids. Germline loops: CDR1 SGHVS, CDR2 FNYEAQ. CDR3 in DNA: TGTGCCAGCAGCTTAAACACAGGGGGAACATCCGGGGAGCTGTTTTTT. Its protein is CASSLNTGGTSGELFF.